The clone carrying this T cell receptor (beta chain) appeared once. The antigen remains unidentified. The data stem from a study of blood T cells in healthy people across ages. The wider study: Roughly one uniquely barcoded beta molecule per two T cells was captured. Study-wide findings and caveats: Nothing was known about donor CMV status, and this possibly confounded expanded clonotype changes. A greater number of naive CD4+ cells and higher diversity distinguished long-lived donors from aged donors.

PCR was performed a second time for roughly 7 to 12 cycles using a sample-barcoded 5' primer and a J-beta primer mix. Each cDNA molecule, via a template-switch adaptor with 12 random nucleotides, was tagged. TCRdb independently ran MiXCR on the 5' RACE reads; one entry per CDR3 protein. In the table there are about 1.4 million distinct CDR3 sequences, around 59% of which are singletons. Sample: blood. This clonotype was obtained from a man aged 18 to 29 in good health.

The CDR3 region has the DNA TGTGCCAGCAGCTTGTCGGACTCGAGGGGAGGGGAGACCCAGTACTTC. It specifies CASSLSDSRGGETQYF. The chain couples TRBV7-2 to TRBJ2-4; TRBD2 agrees at 7 bases. TRBJ2-5 matches the DNA end more closely, so the J call is doubtful. Germline V gene lookup returns CDR1 SGHTA and CDR2 FQGNSA. This CDR3 is built from 16 residues.